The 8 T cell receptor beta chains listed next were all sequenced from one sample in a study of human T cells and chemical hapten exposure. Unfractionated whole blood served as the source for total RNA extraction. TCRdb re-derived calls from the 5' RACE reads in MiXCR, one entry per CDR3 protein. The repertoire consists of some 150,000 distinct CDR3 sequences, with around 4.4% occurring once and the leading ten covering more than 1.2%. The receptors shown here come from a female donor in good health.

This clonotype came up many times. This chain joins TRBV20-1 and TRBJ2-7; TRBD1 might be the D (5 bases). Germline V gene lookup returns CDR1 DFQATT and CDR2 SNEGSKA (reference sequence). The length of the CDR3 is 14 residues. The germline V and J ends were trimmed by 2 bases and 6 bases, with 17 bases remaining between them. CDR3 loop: CSARWGQGLTEQYF. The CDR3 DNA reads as TGCAGTGCTAGATGGGGCCAGGGCCTCACCGAGCAGTACTTC.

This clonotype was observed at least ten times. The CDR3 loop reads CASSTGIGSPGELFF. The CDR3 nucleotides are TGCGCCAGCAGCACGGGGATTGGGTCCCCCGGGGAGCTGTTTTTT. V is TRBV5-1 and J is TRBJ2-2; D may be TRBD2 (5 bases). Germline lookup yields CDR1 SGHRS and CDR2 YFSETQ. V was cut by 4 bases and J by 6 bases, with 16 bases left in between. CDR3 length: 15 residues. The variable domain in full, completed from reference TRBV5-1 and TRBJ2-2, reads KAGVTQTPRYLIKTRGQQVTLSCSPISGHRSVSWYQQTPGQGLQFLFEYFSETQRNKGNFPGRFSGRQFSNSRSEMNVSTLELGDSALYLCASSTGIGSPGELFFGEGSRLTVL.

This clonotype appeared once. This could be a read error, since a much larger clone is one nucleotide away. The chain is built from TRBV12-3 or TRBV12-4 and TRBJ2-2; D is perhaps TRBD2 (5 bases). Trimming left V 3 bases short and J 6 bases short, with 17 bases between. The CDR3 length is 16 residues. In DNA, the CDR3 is TGTGCCAGCAGTTTTAGGTTCGGAGGATTCCCCGGGGAGCTGTTTTTT. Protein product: CASSFRFGGFPGELFF.

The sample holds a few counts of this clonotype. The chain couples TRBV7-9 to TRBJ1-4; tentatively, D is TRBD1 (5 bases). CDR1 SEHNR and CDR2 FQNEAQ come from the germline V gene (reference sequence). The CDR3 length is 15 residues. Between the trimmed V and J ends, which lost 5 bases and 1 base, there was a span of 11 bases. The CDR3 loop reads CASSPRGLTNEKLFF. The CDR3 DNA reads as TGTGCCAGCAGCCCGAGGGGACTAACTAATGAAAAACTGTTTTTT.

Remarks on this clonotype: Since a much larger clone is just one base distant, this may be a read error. The CDR3 DNA reads as TGCGCCAGCAGGACGGGGATCAACACCGGGGAGCTGTTTTTT. Translation gives CASRTGINTGELFF. The chain couples TRBV4-3 to TRBJ2-2; possible D gene TRBD2, 5 bases. Germline CDR1 is LGHNA and CDR2 is YSLEER. Between the trimmed V and J ends, which lost 6 bases and 2 bases, there was a span of 10 bases. This CDR3 spans 14 amino acids.

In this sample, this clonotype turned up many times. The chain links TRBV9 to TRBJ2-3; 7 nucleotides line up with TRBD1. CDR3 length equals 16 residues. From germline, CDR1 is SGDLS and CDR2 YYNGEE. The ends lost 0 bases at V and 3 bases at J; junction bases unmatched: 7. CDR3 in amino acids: CASSVAVGGITDTQYF. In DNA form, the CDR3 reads TGTGCCAGCAGCGTAGCTGTAGGGGGCATTACAGATACGCAGTATTTT.

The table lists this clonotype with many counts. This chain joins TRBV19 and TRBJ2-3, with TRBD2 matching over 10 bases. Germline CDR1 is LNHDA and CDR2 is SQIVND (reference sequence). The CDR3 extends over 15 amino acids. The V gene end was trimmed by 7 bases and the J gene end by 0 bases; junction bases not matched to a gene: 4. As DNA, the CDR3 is TGTGCCAGTAAAGAGCGGGGGGGGAGCACAGATACGCAGTATTTT. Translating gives CASKERGGSTDTQYF.

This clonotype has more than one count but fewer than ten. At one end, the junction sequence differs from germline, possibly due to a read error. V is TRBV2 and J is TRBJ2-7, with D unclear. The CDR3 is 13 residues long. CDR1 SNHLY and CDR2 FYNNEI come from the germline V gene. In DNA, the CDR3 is TGTGCCAGCAGTGCTTCAAGGACCTACCCTCAGAGATTC. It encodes CASSASRTYPQRF.